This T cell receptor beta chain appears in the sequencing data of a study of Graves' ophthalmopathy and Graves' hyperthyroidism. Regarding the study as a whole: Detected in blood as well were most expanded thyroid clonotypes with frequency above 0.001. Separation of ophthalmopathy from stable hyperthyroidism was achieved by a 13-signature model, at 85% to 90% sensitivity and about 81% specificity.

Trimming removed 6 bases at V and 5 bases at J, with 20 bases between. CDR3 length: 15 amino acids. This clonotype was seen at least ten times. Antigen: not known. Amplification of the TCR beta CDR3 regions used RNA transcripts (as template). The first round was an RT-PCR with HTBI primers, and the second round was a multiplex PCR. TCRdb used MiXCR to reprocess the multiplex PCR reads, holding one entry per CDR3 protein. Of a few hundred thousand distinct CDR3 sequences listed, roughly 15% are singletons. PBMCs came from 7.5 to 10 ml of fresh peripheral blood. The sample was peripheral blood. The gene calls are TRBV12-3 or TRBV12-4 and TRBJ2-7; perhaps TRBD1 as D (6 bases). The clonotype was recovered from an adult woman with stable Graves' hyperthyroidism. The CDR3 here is CASSTLNRVGDEQYF. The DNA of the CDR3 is TGTGCCAGCAGCACCCTCAACAGGGTTGGGGACGAGCAGTACTTC.